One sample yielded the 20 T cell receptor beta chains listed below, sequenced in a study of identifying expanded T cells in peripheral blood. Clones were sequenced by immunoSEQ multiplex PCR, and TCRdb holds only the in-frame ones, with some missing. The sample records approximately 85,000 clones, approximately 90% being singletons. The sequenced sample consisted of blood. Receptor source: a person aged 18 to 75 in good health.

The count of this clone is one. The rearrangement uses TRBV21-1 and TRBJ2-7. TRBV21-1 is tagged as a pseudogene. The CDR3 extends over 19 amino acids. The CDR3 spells CASSYNWPDLKCSSYEQYF. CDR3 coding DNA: TGTGCCAGCAGCTATAACTGGCCTGATCTGAAGTGTAGTTCCTACGAGCAGTACTTC.

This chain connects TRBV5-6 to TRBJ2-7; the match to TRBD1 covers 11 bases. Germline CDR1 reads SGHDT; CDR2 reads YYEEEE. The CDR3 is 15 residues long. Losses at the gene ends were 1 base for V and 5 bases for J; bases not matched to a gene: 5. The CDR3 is CASSLWGTGGNEQYF. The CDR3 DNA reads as TGTGCCAGCAGCTTGTGGGGGACAGGGGGTAACGAGCAGTACTTC.

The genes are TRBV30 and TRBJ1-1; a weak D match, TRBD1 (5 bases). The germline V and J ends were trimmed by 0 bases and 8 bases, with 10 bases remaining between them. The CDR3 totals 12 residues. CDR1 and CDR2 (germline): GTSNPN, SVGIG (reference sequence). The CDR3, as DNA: TGTGCCTGGAGTGTCGGAAAGGGGGAAGCTTTCTTT. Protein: CAWSVGKGEAFF.

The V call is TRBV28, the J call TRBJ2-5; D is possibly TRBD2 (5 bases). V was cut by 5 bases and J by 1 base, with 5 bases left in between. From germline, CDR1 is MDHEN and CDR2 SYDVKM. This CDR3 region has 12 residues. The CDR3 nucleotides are TGTGCCAGCAGTCGGGGCCAAGAGACCCAGTACTTC. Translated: CASSRGQETQYF.

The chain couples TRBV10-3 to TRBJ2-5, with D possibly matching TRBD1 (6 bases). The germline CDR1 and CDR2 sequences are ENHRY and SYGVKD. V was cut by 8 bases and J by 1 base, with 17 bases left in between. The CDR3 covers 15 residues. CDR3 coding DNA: TGTGCCATCGGCGCTAGGGACAACGGCCAAGAGACCCAGTACTTC. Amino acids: CAIGARDNGQETQYF.

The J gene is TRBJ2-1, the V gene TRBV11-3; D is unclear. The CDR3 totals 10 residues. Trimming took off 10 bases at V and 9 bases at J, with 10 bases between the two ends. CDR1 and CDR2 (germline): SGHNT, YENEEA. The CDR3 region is CATSASEQFF. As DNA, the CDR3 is TGTGCCACTAGTGCGTCTGAGCAGTTCTTC.

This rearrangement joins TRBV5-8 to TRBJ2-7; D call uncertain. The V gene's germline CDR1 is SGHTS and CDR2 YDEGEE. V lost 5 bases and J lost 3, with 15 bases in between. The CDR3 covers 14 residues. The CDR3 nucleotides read TGTGCCAGCAGTTCCCCTGTGTTGGACTACGAGCAGTACTTC. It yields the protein CASSSPVLDYEQYF.

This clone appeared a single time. CDR3 nucleotide sequence: TGCGCCAGCAGCCACACCGGGACAGCGGAGTATGAGCAGTTCTTC. This encodes CASSHTGTAEYEQFF. The J gene is TRBJ2-1, the V gene TRBV4-1; TRBD1 matches at 7 bases. The CDR3 loop spans 15 amino acids. V was clipped by 3 bases and J by 8 bases; unmatched bases: 10. Germline CDR1 reads MGHRA; CDR2 reads YSYEKL.

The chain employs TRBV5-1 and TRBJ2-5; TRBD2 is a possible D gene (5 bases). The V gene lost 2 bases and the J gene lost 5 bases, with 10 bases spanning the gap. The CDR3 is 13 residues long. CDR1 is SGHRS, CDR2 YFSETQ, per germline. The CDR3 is CASSFAGKETQYF. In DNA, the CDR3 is TGCGCCAGCAGCTTTGCCGGGAAGGAGACCCAGTACTTC.

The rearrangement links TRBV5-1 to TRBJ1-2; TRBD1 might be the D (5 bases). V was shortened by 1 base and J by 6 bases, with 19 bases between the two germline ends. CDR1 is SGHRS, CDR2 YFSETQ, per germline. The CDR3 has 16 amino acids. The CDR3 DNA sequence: TGCGCCAGCAGCTTGCAACCTGGCGCAGGGAGGAATGGCTACACCTTC. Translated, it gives CASSLQPGAGRNGYTF.

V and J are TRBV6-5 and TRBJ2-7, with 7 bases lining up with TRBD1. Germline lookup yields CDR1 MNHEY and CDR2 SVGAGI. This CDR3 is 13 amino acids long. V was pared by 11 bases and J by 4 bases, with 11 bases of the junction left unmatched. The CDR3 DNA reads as TGTGCCCCCTCACAGGGGTCCTTGTACGAGCAGTACTTC. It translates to CAPSQGSLYEQYF.

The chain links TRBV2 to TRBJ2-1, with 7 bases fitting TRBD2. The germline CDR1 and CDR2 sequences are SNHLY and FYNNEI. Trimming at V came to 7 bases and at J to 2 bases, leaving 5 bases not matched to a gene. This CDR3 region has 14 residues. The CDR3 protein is CASKAGETYNEQFF. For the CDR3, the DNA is TGTGCCAGCAAGGCGGGGGAGACCTACAATGAGCAGTTCTTC. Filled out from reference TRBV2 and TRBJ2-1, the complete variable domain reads EPEVTQTPSHQVTQMGQEVILRCVPISNHLYFYWYRQILGQKVEFLVSFYNNEISEKSEIFDDQFSVERPDGSNFTLKIRSTKLEDSAMYFCASKAGETYNEQFFGPGTRLTVL.

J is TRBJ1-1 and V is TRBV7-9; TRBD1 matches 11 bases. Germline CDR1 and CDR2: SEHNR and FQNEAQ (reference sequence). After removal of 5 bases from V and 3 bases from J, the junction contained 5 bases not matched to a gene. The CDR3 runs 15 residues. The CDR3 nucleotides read TGTGCCAGCAGCCTACGGGACAGGGGGGACACTGAAGCTTTCTTT. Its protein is CASSLRDRGDTEAFF.

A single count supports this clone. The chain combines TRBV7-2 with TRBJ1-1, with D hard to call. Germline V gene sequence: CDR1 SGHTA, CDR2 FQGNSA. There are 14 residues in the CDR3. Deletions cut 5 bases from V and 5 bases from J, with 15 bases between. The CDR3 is CASSLLPSWTEAFF. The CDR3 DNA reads TGTGCCAGCAGCCTCCTCCCCTCTTGGACTGAAGCTTTCTTT.

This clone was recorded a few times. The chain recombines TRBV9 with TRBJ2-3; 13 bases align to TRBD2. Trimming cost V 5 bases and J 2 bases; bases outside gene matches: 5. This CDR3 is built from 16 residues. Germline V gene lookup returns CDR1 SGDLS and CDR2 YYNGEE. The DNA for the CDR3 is TGTGCCAGCAGTGGGACTAGCGGGGTGCACACAGATACGCAGTATTTT. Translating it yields CASSGTSGVHTDTQYF.

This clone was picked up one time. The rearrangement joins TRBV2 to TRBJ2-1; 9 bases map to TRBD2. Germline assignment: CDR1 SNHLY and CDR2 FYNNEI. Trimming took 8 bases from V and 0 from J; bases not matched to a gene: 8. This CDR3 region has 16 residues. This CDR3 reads CASSALAGNSYNEQFF. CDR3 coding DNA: TGTGCCAGCTCCGCTCTAGCGGGGAACTCCTACAATGAGCAGTTCTTC.

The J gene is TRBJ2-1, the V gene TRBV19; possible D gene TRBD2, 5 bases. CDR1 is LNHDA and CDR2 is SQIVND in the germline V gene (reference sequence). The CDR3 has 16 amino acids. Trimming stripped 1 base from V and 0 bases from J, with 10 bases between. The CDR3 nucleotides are TGTGCCAGTAGTATAGGTGGACTCAACTCCTACAATGAGCAGTTCTTC. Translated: CASSIGGLNSYNEQFF.

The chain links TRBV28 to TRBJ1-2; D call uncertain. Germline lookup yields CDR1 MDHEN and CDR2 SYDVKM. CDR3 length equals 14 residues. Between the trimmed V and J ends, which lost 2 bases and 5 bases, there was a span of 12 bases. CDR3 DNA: TGTGCCAGCAGTTTAACCGATCCTGGATATGGCTACACCTTC. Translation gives CASSLTDPGYGYTF.

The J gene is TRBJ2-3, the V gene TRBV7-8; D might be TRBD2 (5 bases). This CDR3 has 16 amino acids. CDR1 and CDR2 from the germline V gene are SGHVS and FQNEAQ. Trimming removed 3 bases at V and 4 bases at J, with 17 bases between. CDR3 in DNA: TGTGCCAGCAGCTTGTCGGGAAATTCGTTCGCAGATACGCAGTATTTT. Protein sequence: CASSLSGNSFADTQYF.

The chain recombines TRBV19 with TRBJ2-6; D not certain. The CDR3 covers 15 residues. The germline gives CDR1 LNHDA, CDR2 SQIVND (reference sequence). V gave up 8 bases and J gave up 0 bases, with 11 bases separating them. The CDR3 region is CASGREISGANVLTF. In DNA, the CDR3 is TGTGCCAGTGGCAGAGAAATCTCTGGGGCCAACGTCCTGACTTTC.